The rows below give T cell receptor beta chains drawn from one sample of a study of cytomegalovirus exposure and HLA in healthy donors. The table came from immunoSEQ multiplex PCR; TCRdb's copy has only in-frame clones and leaves some out. This table has 110,000 or so clones, about 82% appearing once. The sequencing sample was made of PBMCs. The receptor source for this set is a man in his late teens or twenties in good health and CMV-seronegative. The CDR3 runs from the conserved cysteine through the conserved F or W. A D gene is named only where the DNA matches it firmly. Clone size is given for some rows only: seen once, a few or many times, or a class if the clone is expanded.

v_call,j_call,d_call,clone_size,cdr3_nt,cdr3_aa
TRBV9,TRBJ2-7,NA,NA,TGTGCCAGCAGCGTAGCCCCCGACGGGTCCTACGAGCAGTACTTC,CASSVAPDGSYEQYF
TRBV30,TRBJ1-3,TRBD1,NA,TGTGCCTGGAGCGGCACCGGGACAGGGAAAGGAAACACCATATATTTT,CAWSGTGTGKGNTIYF
TRBV27,TRBJ1-4,TRBD1,NA,TGTGCCAGCGGAGGCACAGGGGACGGAGAAAAACTGTTTTTT,CASGGTGDGEKLFF
TRBV5-4,TRBJ2-2,NA,once,TGTGCCAGCAGCTTTCCGGGCGGGGAGCTGTTTTTT,CASSFPGGELFF
TRBV5-1,TRBJ1-1,NA,few,TGCGCCAGCAGCCTCCAGCGGGACACTGAAGCTTTCTTT,CASSLQRDTEAFF
TRBV7-9,TRBJ2-7,TRBD1,NA,TGTGCCAGCAGCTTAGCCGCCGGACAGGCCCCGTCGCAGTACTTC,CASSLAAGQAPSQYF
TRBV2,TRBJ2-5,NA,NA,TGTGCCAGCAGTGAATCTAGTCCCCAAGAGACCCAGTACTTC,CASSESSPQETQYF
TRBV4-2,TRBJ1-5,NA,few,TGTGCCAGCAGCCAGGAACAAAATACCCGGGGCAATCAGCCCCAGCATTTT,CASSQEQNTRGNQPQHF
TRBV2,TRBJ1-2,NA,NA,TGTGCCAGCAGGGTCAGGGTGGGCTACACCTTC,CASRVRVGYTF
TRBV5-4,TRBJ2-2,TRBD1,NA,TGTGCCAGCAGCCTAAAATCCGGGACAGCCACCGGGGAGCTGTTTTTT,CASSLKSGTATGELFF
TRBV30,TRBJ1-5,NA,NA,TGTGCCTGGAGTGTCCACAGGCACAATCAGCCCCAGCATTTT,CAWSVHRHNQPQHF
TRBV5-6,TRBJ2-7,TRBD2,NA,TGTGCCAGCAGCCCGGACACCACTAGCGGGAGGGCCCGAGGCGAGCAGTACTTC,CASSPDTTSGRARGEQYF
TRBV21-1,TRBJ1-6,NA,NA,TGTGCCAGCAGCAAAGTTCCCTGGAGCCACTTT,CASSKVPWSHF
TRBV6-5,TRBJ2-7,TRBD2,NA,TGTGCCAGCAGTAGACTAGCGGGAGCCGTAGAGCAGTACTTC,CASSRLAGAVEQYF
TRBV5-1,TRBJ2-2,NA,NA,TGCGCCAGCAGCTGGTCCGGGACACTAAACACCGGGGAGCTGTTTTTT,CASSWSGTLNTGELFF
TRBV6-5,TRBJ2-7,NA,NA,TGTGCCAGCAGTCCGGGACTGATAACCTACGAGCAGTACTTC,CASSPGLITYEQYF
TRBV9,TRBJ2-3,TRBD2,NA,TGTGCCAGCAGCGTAGGCGGGGGGGCCGGTAGGGCAGATACGCAGTATTTT,CASSVGGGAGRADTQYF
TRBV13,TRBJ2-7,TRBD1,NA,TGTGCCAGCAGCGCCCCGCCGGGACAGGGAGGTGGCGAGCAGTACTTC,CASSAPPGQGGGEQYF
TRBV5-5,TRBJ2-7,NA,NA,TGTGCCAGCAGCTTGGCCCTGACATCTTCCTACGAGCAGTACTTC,CASSLALTSSYEQYF
TRBV19,TRBJ1-5,TRBD1,NA,TGTGCCAGTAGTGCGCACAGGGGCGGCGCGAATCAGCCCCAGCATTTT,CASSAHRGGANQPQHF
TRBV4-1,TRBJ1-2,TRBD1,NA,TGCGCCAGCAGCCAACCACAGGGGCCCCGTAATGGCTACACCTTC,CASSQPQGPRNGYTF
TRBV19,TRBJ1-2,TRBD1,NA,TGTGCCAGTACCTTGACAGGGGAGGATGGCTACACCTTC,CASTLTGEDGYTF
TRBV2,TRBJ1-5,NA,NA,TGTGCCAGCAGTCCGACACAGGGAATCGGGCCCCAGCATTTT,CASSPTQGIGPQHF
TRBV11-2,TRBJ1-1,NA,NA,TGTGCCAGCAGTCAGGGAGGGGGGCTGGACACTGAAGCTTTCTTT,CASSQGGGLDTEAFF
TRBV29-1,TRBJ2-5,TRBD2,NA,TGCAGCGTCTTGGGGGGGACTAGCCGCGGAGAGACCCAGTACTTC,CSVLGGTSRGETQYF
TRBV11-2,TRBJ2-7,NA,NA,TGTGCCAGCAATGTGGGGGGGCACGAGCAGTACTTC,CASNVGGHEQYF
TRBV7-6,TRBJ2-3,TRBD2,NA,TGTGCCAGCAGCTTTGGTGGGAGGGAGAATACGCAGTATTTT,CASSFGGRENTQYF
TRBV19,TRBJ2-5,TRBD2,NA,TGTGCCAGTAGTAGTGGGGCGGGAGGCTGGGAGACCCAGTACTTC,CASSSGAGGWETQYF
TRBV6-5,TRBJ2-7,NA,NA,TGTGCCAGCAGTCCCGACAGCTTCTCCTACGAGCAGTACTTC,CASSPDSFSYEQYF
TRBV2,TRBJ2-1,NA,NA,TGTGCCAGCATAACTGGGACAATATCCTACAATGAGCAGTTCTTC,CASITGTISYNEQFF
TRBV7-9,TRBJ2-3,NA,NA,TGTGCCAGCAGCTTAGTCCCTACAGATACGCAGTATTTT,CASSLVPTDTQYF
TRBV30,TRBJ2-2,TRBD2,NA,TGTGCCTCGATCAATCGGCGCGGGGGTATCACCGGGGAGCTGTTTTTT,CASINRRGGITGELFF
TRBV2,TRBJ2-7,NA,NA,TGTGCCAGCAGTGAGGGCAGGGGGGTCGAGCAGTACTTC,CASSEGRGVEQYF
TRBV5-6,TRBJ1-4,NA,NA,TGTGCCAGCAGCTTACCTCAGGGGCGGGATGAAAAACTGTTTTTT,CASSLPQGRDEKLFF
TRBV7-9,TRBJ2-5,TRBD2,NA,TGTGCCGAGACGACGGGGGGAAGCCTCCAAGAGACCCAGTACTTC,CAETTGGSLQETQYF
TRBV2,TRBJ2-5,TRBD1,NA,TGTGCCAGCAGCCGGGACAGGCAAGAGACCCAGTACTTC,CASSRDRQETQYF
TRBV7-9,TRBJ2-1,TRBD1,few,TGTGCCAGCAGCTCCCTCAACCGGGACAGGGGCTACAATGAGCAGTTCTTC,CASSSLNRDRGYNEQFF
TRBV13,TRBJ2-7,TRBD1,once,TGTGCCAGCAGCGACCGGGACAGGGGAGACGAGCAGTACTTC,CASSDRDRGDEQYF
TRBV5-1,TRBJ1-4,TRBD1,NA,TGCGCCAGCAGCTTTTCGGGCCCCGGGACAGGGAGTGAAAAACTGTTTTTT,CASSFSGPGTGSEKLFF
TRBV11-3,TRBJ2-7,NA,NA,TGTGCCAGCAGCTTAGATGGGCCTAGCGTATCCTACGAGCAGTACTTC,CASSLDGPSVSYEQYF
TRBV19,TRBJ1-2,NA,NA,TGTGCCAGCGCTGAGAACTATGGCTACACCTTC,CASAENYGYTF
TRBV6-4,TRBJ2-1,TRBD2,NA,TGTGCCAGCAGTCAACTAGCGGGAGATGGCAATGAGCAGTTCTTC,CASSQLAGDGNEQFF
TRBV30,TRBJ2-1,NA,NA,TGTGCCTGTCAGGGTTCCGGCAATGAGCAGTTCTTC,CACQGSGNEQFF
TRBV11-2,TRBJ2-7,TRBD2,once,TGTGCAGCGGGGGAAATCGAGCAGTACTTC,CAAGEIEQYF
TRBV27,TRBJ2-5,TRBD2,once,TGTGCCAGCAGTTGGACTAGCGGGAGTGGGGGAGAGACCCAGTACTTC,CASSWTSGSGGETQYF
TRBV7-8,TRBJ2-1,TRBD2,NA,TGTGCCAGCAGCTTCACCCGACTAGCGGGGTACAATGAGCAGTTCTTC,CASSFTRLAGYNEQFF
TRBV15,TRBJ1-5,TRBD1,once,TGTGCCACCAGCAGAGCTACGACAGGGCTGGGTCAGCCCCAGCATTTT,CATSRATTGLGQPQHF
TRBV4-2,TRBJ2-3,TRBD1,few,TGTGCCAGCAGCCATGGCGGACAGGGGGCAAGAGATACGCAGTATTTT,CASSHGGQGARDTQYF
TRBV7-2,TRBJ1-2,NA,NA,TGTGCCAGCAGCATGAGCCACGGCTACACCTTC,CASSMSHGYTF
TRBV7-8,TRBJ1-4,TRBD1,NA,TGTGCCAGCAGCGCTGACAGGGTTGTTAATGAAAAACTGTTTTTT,CASSADRVVNEKLFF
TRBV25-1,TRBJ2-7,TRBD2,few,TGTGCCAGCAGTATAGGGTTCTTTGGCGGGGGGGACTACGAGCAGTACTTC,CASSIGFFGGGDYEQYF
TRBV27,TRBJ2-2,NA,NA,TGTGCCAGCAGTTCCCCTTCGGGAACCAGGAACGGGGAGCTGTTTTTT,CASSSPSGTRNGELFF
TRBV27,TRBJ2-4,TRBD1,NA,TGTGCCAGCACCCCAGGGGGCTTCGCCAAAAACATTCAGTACTTC,CASTPGGFAKNIQYF